The present T cell receptor beta chain was sequenced within a study of T cell responses to AZD1222 COVID-19 vaccine. In the study overall: Second-dose schedules of about 4 or about 12 weeks were combined. Findings and caveats of the study: A reported finding is that nearly half of spike-specific TCRs target unmutated variant regions. The number of AZD1222 recipients seropositive at baseline was only five or six. Increased Spike-specific TCR breadth and depth were observed after two AZD1222 doses.

Comment on this clone: The antigen is not known.

This table comes from immunoSEQ multiplex PCR, and its TCRdb copy is limited to in-frame clones, with some not included. The sample records 120,000 or so clones, approximately 90% being singletons. Trimming at V came to 6 bases and at J to 3 bases, leaving 4 bases not matched to a gene. The CDR3 is made up of 13 amino acids. The chain combines TRBV12-3 or TRBV12-4 with TRBJ1-1; 7 bases match TRBD1. The receptor was isolated from an adult in good health. This specimen was peripheral blood, taken on day 0 of AZD1222 vaccination. The CDR3 protein is CASSYRGYTEAFF. The DNA of the CDR3 is TGTGCCAGCAGCTACAGGGGCTACACTGAAGCTTTCTTT.